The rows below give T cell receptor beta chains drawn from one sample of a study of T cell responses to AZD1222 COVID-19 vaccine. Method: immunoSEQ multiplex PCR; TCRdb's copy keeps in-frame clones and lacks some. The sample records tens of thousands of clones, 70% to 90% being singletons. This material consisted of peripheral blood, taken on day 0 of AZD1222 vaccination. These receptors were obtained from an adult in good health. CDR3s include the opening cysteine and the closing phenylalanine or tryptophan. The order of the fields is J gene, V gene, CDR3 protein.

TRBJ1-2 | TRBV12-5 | CASGHSNYGYTF
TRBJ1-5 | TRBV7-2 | CASSLQHQPQHF
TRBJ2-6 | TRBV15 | CATSRGQGSGANVLTF
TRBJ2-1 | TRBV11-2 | CASSAGIAVSYNEQFF
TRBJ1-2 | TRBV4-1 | CASSQAQAVGGYTF
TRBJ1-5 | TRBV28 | CASTAHKGGVQPQHF
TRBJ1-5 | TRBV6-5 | CASSPRTGGPQHF
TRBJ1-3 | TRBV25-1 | CASQNPGYTIYF
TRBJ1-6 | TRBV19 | CASSVPRDRLRGSPLHF
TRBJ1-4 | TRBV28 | CASSPDRKAPNEKLFF
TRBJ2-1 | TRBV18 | CASSLGQGFNEQFF
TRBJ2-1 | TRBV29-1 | CSVEVGQSSYNEQFF
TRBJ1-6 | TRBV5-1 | CANPDRGNSPLHF
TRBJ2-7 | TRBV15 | CATSKTSGGDEQYF
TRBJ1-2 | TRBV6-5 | CASTSRDRGRYGYTF
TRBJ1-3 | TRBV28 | CASSPNRAGNTIYF
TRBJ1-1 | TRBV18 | CASSPTGERTEAFF
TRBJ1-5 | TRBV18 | CASSPPGGNQPQHF
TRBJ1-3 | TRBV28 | CASSTGGSGNTIYF
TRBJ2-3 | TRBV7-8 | CASSTRTTTDTQYF
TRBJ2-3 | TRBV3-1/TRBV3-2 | CASSQWGSTDTQYF
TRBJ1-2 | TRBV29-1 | CSVGGQGYGYTF
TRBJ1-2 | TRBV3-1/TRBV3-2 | CASSQGTGGFLYRGYTF
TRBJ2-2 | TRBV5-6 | CASSFRGLGELFF
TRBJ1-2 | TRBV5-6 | CASSLVLGQPKDGYTF
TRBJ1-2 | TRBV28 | CASSFSPTGETIF
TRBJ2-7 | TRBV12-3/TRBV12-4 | CASSLATAYEQYF
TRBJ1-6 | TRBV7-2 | CASSPVADTNSPLHF
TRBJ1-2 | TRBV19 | CASSFTGAVYGYTF
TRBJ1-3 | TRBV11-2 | CASSIDRNSGNTIYF
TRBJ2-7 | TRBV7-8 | CASRNGDYEQYF
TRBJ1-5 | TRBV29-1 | CSVVEGRGRQPQHF
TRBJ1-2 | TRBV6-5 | CASSRETAGAGGYTF
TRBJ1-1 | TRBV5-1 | CASREVMNTEAFF
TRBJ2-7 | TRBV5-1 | CASSLTGTGTYEQYF
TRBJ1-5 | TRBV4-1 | CASSQEIRDSYQPQHF
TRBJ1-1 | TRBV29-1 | CSVEGRGRGNTEAFF
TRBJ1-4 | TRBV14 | CASSHERAGIEKLFF
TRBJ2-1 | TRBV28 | CASSPPGTRSNEQFF
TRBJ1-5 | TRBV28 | CASSPTGIQPQHF